Reported below is one TCR beta chain. Its antigen is not identified. This sample was included in a study of radiotherapy plus CTLA-4 blockade in lung cancer. Study-wide results and caveats: Subsequent to radiotherapy plus ipilimumab, tumor-derived TCR clones underwent expansion in blood.

Here immunoSEQ multiplex PCR was the method, and the copy in TCRdb shows in-frame clones only, minus some. The sample shows about 31,000 clones, 78% of them seen only once. Chemo-refractory metastatic non-small-cell lung cancer patients were treated with focal radiation plus CTLA-4 blockade with ipilimumab. The sequencing used peripheral blood, collected from a patient treated with radiotherapy plus ipilimumab. The TCR comes from a human donor with non-small cell lung cancer who had stable disease on radiotherapy plus ipilimumab.

The CDR3 reads CASSSPRGNYGYTF. CDR3 in DNA: TGTGCCAGCAGTTCCCCGAGGGGGAACTATGGCTACACCTTC. The rearrangement uses TRBV28 and TRBJ1-2; D is perhaps TRBD1 (6 bases). Germline values: CDR1 MDHEN, CDR2 SYDVKM. V was clipped by 4 bases and J by 2 bases, with 11 bases between them. This CDR3 is 14 amino acids long.